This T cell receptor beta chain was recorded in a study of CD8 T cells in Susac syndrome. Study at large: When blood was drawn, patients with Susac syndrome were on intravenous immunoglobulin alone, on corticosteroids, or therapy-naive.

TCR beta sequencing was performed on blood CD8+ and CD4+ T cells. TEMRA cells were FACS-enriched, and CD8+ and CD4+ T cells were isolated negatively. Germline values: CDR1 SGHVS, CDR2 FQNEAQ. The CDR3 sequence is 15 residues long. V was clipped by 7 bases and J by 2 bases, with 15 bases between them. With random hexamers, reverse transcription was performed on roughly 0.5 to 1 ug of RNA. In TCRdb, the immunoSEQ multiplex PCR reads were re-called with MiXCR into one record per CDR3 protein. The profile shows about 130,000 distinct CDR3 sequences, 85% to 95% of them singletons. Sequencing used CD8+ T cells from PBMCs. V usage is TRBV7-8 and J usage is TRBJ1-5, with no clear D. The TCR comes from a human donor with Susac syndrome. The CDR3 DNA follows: TGTGCCAGCACCCAAACCGCGCGGGGCAATCAGCCCCAGCATTTT. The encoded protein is CASTQTARGNQPQHF.